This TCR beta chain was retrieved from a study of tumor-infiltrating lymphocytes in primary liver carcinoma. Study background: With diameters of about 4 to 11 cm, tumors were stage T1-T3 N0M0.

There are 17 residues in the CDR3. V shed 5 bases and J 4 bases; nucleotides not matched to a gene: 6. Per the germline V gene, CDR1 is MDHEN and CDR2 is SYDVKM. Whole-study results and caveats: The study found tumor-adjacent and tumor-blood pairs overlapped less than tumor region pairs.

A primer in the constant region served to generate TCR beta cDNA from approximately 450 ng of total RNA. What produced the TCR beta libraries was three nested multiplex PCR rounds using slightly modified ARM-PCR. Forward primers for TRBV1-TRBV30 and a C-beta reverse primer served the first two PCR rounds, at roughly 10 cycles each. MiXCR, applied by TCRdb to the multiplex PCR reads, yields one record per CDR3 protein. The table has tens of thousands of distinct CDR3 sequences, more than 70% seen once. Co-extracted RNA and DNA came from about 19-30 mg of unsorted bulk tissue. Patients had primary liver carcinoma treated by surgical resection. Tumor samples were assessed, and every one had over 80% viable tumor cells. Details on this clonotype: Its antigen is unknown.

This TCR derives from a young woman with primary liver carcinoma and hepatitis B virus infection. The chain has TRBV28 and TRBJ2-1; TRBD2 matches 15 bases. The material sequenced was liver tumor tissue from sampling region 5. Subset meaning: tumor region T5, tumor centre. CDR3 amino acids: CASSIRTSGRGYNEQFF. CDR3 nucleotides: TGTGCCAGCAGTATACGGACTAGCGGGAGGGGATACAATGAGCAGTTCTTC.